These T cell receptor beta chains were read from a single sample in a study of blood T cell repertoires in COVID-19. Here immunoSEQ multiplex PCR was the method, and the copy in TCRdb shows in-frame clones only, minus some. In the table there are fewer than 350,000 clones, approximately 86% of which are singletons. Sequenced: peripheral blood. Receptor source: a woman aged 70-85 years with COVID-19, enrolled during active disease. Each CDR3 is given with its conserved first and last residue. Each record gives: D gene, clone size, V gene, J gene, CDR3 DNA, CDR3 protein. The D gene is left open where the match is weak. Clone size is not always given. Where it is, it says once, few, many or a class for expanded clones.

-	-	TRBV5-5	TRBJ1-2	TGTGCCAGCAGCTTAAGTTTAAACAGGGAGCCTAACTATGGCTACACCTTC	CASSLSLNREPNYGYTF
TRBD1	-	TRBV29-1	TRBJ1-1	TGCAGCGTTGTTAGGACAGGGGTGGGCACTGAAGCTTTCTTT	CSVVRTGVGTEAFF
-	-	TRBV2	TRBJ2-1	TGTGCCAGCAGTGGCAGGGGAAATGAGCAGTTCTTC	CASSGRGNEQFF
-	-	TRBV18	TRBJ2-5	TGTGCCAGCTCGCCCACCCTAGGTAGCAAAGAGACCCAGTACTTC	CASSPTLGSKETQYF
-	-	TRBV3-1/TRBV3-2	TRBJ1-2	TGTGCCAGCAGCCGCGGGGGGTATGGCTACACCTTC	CASSRGGYGYTF
TRBD1	-	TRBV28	TRBJ1-5	TGTGCCAGCAGACCCGGGACAGGGGTCTCTAGCAATCAGCCCCAGCATTTT	CASRPGTGVSSNQPQHF
-	once	TRBV29-1	TRBJ1-2	TGCAGCGTCGGGGGAAACCCCTATGGCTACACCTTC	CSVGGNPYGYTF
TRBD2	-	TRBV6-6	TRBJ2-1	TGTGCCAGCCTCCGAAGCGGGGGGACCTACAATGAGCAGTTCTTC	CASLRSGGTYNEQFF
-	-	TRBV2	TRBJ2-3	TGTGCCAGCAGCCTCGGGCTAGGGGCGGATACGCAGTATTTT	CASSLGLGADTQYF
-	-	TRBV27	TRBJ2-7	TGTGCCAGCAGTTTAGCCGGGGACGAGCAGTACTTC	CASSLAGDEQYF
TRBD2	-	TRBV28	TRBJ2-7	TGTGCCAGCAGTTTAAGAGCGGGGGGGCAGTACGAGCAGTACTTC	CASSLRAGGQYEQYF
-	once	TRBV1	TRBJ2-3	TGCACCAGCAGCCAAGAGGGGCGGGGGGCCTCTAGCACAGATACGCAGTATTTT	CTSSQEGRGASSTDTQYF
-	-	TRBV2	TRBJ2-3	TGTGCCAGCAGTGAACAAGGCAGGGCTAGCACAGATACGCAGTATTTT	CASSEQGRASTDTQYF
TRBD1	-	TRBV27	TRBJ1-1	TGTGCCAGCAGTTTGCACAGGGGAAAAACTGAAGCTTTCTTT	CASSLHRGKTEAFF
-	-	TRBV30	TRBJ2-1	TGTGCCTGGAGTGCCCTCCCCGGACAGAGCTCCTACAATGAGCAGTTCTTC	CAWSALPGQSSYNEQFF
TRBD2	-	TRBV9	TRBJ2-2	TGTGCCAGCAGCCCCTCGGGGGGGGGACTGAACACCGGGGAGCTGTTTTTT	CASSPSGGGLNTGELFF
TRBD1	few	TRBV4-3	TRBJ2-7	TGCGCCAGCAGCCAAGCGGTGACAGGGGGTTACGAGCAGTACTTC	CASSQAVTGGYEQYF
TRBD2	-	TRBV7-2	TRBJ2-2	TGTGCCAGCAGACCCCCTAGCGGGGGGGTGACCGGGGAGCTGTTTTTT	CASRPPSGGVTGELFF
TRBD2	-	TRBV3-1/TRBV3-2	TRBJ2-1	TGTGCCAGCAGCCAAGATGCTAGCGGAGCCTACAATGAGCAGTTCTTC	CASSQDASGAYNEQFF
TRBD1	-	TRBV4-1	TRBJ1-2	TGCGCCAGCAGCCAACCGGGACAGGGAACATATGGCTACACCTTC	CASSQPGQGTYGYTF
-	-	TRBV6-2/TRBV6-3	TRBJ2-5	TGTGCCAGCAGTTACTCGCTGGGGCCGGTGAAAGAGACCCAGTACTTC	CASSYSLGPVKETQYF
-	-	TRBV28	TRBJ1-5	TGTGCCAGCAGTCTCCTCCGGGGGGAGAGCAATCAGCCCCAGCATTTT	CASSLLRGESNQPQHF
TRBD1	-	TRBV7-6	TRBJ2-5	TGTGCCAGCAGCAAAGGACAGGGAAAAGAGACCCAGTACTTC	CASSKGQGKETQYF
TRBD1	-	TRBV10-3	TRBJ1-1	TGTGCCATCAGTACCGGGACAGGGGCCTGGAACACTGAAGCTTTCTTT	CAISTGTGAWNTEAFF
TRBD1	-	TRBV12-5	TRBJ1-5	TGTGCTAGTGGTTCTGAGAAGGGGGCGCTAAAGCCCCAGCATTTT	CASGSEKGALKPQHF
TRBD1	-	TRBV19	TRBJ2-6	TGTGCCAGTAGTATCCCGGGACAGGGGTACGGGGCCAACGTCCTGACTTTC	CASSIPGQGYGANVLTF
TRBD1	-	TRBV19	TRBJ2-7	TGTGCCAGTAGTGTGACAGGGGACTCCTACGAGCAGTACTTC	CASSVTGDSYEQYF
TRBD2	-	TRBV24-1	TRBJ2-2	TGTGCCACCACCTCGGGGAGGGGATACACCGGGGAGCTGTTTTTT	CATTSGRGYTGELFF
-	-	TRBV10-3	TRBJ1-2	TGTGCCATCAGTGACCCCGATAGTAGTTATGGCTACACCTTC	CAISDPDSSYGYTF
-	-	TRBV5-1	TRBJ2-2	TGCGCCAGCAGCTTGGGTTCAGTTTACACCGGGGAGCTGTTTTTT	CASSLGSVYTGELFF
-	-	TRBV7-8	TRBJ1-2	TGTGCCAGCACCACACTTAAGGGGGGGACTAACTATGGCTACACCTTC	CASTTLKGGTNYGYTF
-	once	TRBV27	TRBJ2-7	TGTGCCAGCAGTTTTGCGGGACAGCTATCCTACGAGCAGTACTTC	CASSFAGQLSYEQYF
TRBD1	-	TRBV15	TRBJ1-1	TGTGCCACCAGCGGGGACAGGGTTTCGAACACTGAAGCTTTCTTT	CATSGDRVSNTEAFF
TRBD2	-	TRBV5-1	TRBJ2-7	TGCGCCAGCAGCTTAGCCGGGGTAGCGGGGGGAGGCGAGCAGTACTTC	CASSLAGVAGGGEQYF
TRBD1	once	TRBV24-1	TRBJ2-3	TGTGCCACCAGCGACAGGGGGTGGACAGATACGCAGTATTTT	CATSDRGWTDTQYF
-	-	TRBV2	TRBJ1-2	TGTGCCAGCATTCCTGATCAGGGAATCGGCTACACCTTC	CASIPDQGIGYTF
-	-	TRBV24-1	TRBJ2-2	TGTGCCACCAGTGTTCAGGGGGGCACCGGGGAGCTGTTTTTT	CATSVQGGTGELFF
TRBD2	-	TRBV6-6	TRBJ2-1	TGTGCCAGCAGGGGGCCCGGGACTAGCGGGGGTAATGAGCAGTTCTTC	CASRGPGTSGGNEQFF
-	-	TRBV6-5	TRBJ1-2	TGTGCCAGCATGCGACGGGAGGGGGGTTTAGATGGCTACACCTTC	CASMRREGGLDGYTF
-	-	TRBV9	TRBJ1-1	TGTGCCAGCAGCGTAGCTGCGGGGGACACTGAAGCTTTCTTT	CASSVAAGDTEAFF
TRBD1	-	TRBV6-5	TRBJ2-6	TGTGCCAGCAGTTACAGGGGGCGTTTAGGGGCCAACGTCCTGACTTTC	CASSYRGRLGANVLTF
TRBD1	-	TRBV5-4	TRBJ2-5	TGTGCCAGCAGGCACCGGGACAGGGACTCGGAGACCCAGTACTTC	CASRHRDRDSETQYF
TRBD2	-	TRBV23-1	TRBJ2-3	TGCGCCAGCAGGACACTAGCGGGGGAAACTGCAGATACGCAGTATTTT	CASRTLAGETADTQYF
-	once	TRBV9	TRBJ2-1	TGTGCCAGCAGCGTCGAGGGGGGGCCCTACAATGAGCAGTTCTTC	CASSVEGGPYNEQFF
TRBD1	-	TRBV19	TRBJ1-2	TGTGCCAGTAGTACTTTTTCGGGACAGAACTTCTATGGCTACACCTTC	CASSTFSGQNFYGYTF
-	-	TRBV27	TRBJ2-7	TGTGCCAGCAGAACTGAACAGGGATACGAGCAGTACTTC	CASRTEQGYEQYF
-	-	TRBV7-2	TRBJ2-3	TGTGCCAGCAGCGGGGGCCTAGCGGCCTACACAGATACGCAGTATTTT	CASSGGLAAYTDTQYF
-	few	TRBV27	TRBJ1-6	TGTGCCAGCAGTTTCCCCTCAGGGGTTCATTCACCCCTCCACTTT	CASSFPSGVHSPLHF
TRBD2	-	TRBV10-2	TRBJ2-7	TGCGCCAGCGTCGGCGGGGGGGTCCACGAGCAGTACTTC	CASVGGGVHEQYF
TRBD2	-	TRBV5-1	TRBJ2-1	TGCGCCAGCAGCTTGGGGCCGGGGGGGAGCAATGAGCAGTTCTTC	CASSLGPGGSNEQFF
TRBD1	-	TRBV9	TRBJ1-1	TGTGCCAGCAGCCAGGCAGGGGGTACTGAAGCTTTCTTT	CASSQAGGTEAFF
TRBD1	-	TRBV5-8	TRBJ2-7	TGTGCCAGCAACCGGGACAGGGGGTTCGAGCAGTACTTC	CASNRDRGFEQYF